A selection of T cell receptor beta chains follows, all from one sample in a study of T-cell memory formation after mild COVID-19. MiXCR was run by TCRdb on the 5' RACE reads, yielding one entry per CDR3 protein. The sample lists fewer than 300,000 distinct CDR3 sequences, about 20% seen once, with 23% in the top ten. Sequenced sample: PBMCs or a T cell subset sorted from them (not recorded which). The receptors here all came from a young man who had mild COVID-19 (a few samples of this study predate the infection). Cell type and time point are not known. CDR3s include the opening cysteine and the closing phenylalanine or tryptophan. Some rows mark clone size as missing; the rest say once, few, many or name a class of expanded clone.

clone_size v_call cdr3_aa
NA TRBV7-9 CASGVSGTEAFF
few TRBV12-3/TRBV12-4 CASSPRDRGSEKLFF
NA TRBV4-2 CASSQGPENQPQHF
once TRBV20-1 CSARDPRGGRDTQYF
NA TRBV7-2 CASSLSASGGADTQYF
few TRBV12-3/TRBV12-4 CASRGFYGYTF
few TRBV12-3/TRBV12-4 CASSIGSYNEQFF
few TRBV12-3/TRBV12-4 CASRGGDYTF
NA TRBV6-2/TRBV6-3 CASSYLGLATQYF
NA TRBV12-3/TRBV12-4 CASSMWDGGSQGQFF
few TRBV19 CASSNPWRAYGYTF
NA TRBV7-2 CASSPSKGAVTGELFF
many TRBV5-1 CASAGTSGMGEQFF
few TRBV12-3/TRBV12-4 CASRSVSTDTQYF
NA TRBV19 CASSILAGLNNEQFF
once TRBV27 CASMGVNGYTF
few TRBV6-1 CASSGSGQETQYF
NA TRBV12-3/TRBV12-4 CASSHGQGREQFF
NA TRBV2 CARQGRFSYNEQFF
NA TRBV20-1 CSAKDVLSSYEQYF
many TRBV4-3 CASSHGTASYNEQFF
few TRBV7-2 CASSSYTSGANVLTF
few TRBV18 CASSQPTGGMATEAFF
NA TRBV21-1 CASSKQRQGLAGAASGGELFF
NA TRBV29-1 CSGTGRNEKLFF
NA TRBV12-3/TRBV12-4 CASSLRRGASEQYF
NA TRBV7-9 CASSLSGAVEQFF
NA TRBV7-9 CASSSTPTPRSETQYF
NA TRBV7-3 CASSPGPKETQYF
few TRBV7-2 CASSFYLLGLGQETQYF
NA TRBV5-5 CASSPTSGVQETQYF
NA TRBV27 CASRGWGTNYGYTF
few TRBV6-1 CASSDGGGSRTEAFF
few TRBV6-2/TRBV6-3 CASSWTLPAETQYF
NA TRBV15 CATSLLAGGTDTQYF
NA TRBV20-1 CSARPGGQGASEAFF
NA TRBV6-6 CASSLTGGENIQYF
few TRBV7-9 CASSFVPEQFF
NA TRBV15 CATSRDLGYTGELFF
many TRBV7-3 CATARTANTEAFF
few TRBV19 CASSIGGGDYNEQFF
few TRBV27 CASSLLPLRKGNEKLFF
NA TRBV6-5 CASKRGVNTEAFF
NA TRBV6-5 CASSYSGQGRHGYTF
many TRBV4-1 CASSQGGGREETQYF
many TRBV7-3 CASSSQGIGELFF
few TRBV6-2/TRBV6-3 CASSLLAGSLETQYF
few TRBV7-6 CASSSWTGGTDTQYF
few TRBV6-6 CASSYPHSYQETQYF
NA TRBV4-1 CASGLSGGANNEQFF
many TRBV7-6 CASSFELAGDHNEQFF
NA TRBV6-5 CASSYSRASSGYTF
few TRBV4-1 CASSQGGDYEQYF
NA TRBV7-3 CARSLTGTDTQYF
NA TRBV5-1 CASSPRATPSTDTQYF
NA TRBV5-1 CASSLAGLPNTGELFF
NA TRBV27 CASSFWLAGGGNTGELFF
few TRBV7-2 CASSLEPGYLALHF
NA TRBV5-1 CASSPDRASYTF